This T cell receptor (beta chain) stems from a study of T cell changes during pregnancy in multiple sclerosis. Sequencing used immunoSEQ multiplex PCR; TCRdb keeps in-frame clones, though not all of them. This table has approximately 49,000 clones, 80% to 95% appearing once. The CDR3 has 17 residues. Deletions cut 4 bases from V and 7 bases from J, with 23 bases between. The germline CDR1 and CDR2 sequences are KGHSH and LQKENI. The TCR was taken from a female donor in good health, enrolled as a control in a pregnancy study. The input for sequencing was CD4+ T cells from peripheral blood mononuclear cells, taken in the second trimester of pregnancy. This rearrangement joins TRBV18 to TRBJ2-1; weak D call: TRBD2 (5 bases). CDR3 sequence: CASSLTRVAVKGNEQFF. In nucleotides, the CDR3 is TGTGCCAGCTCACTAACTAGAGTGGCAGTCAAAGGTAATGAGCAGTTCTTC.